Below, one T cell receptor (beta chain) is given with its context. The antigen remains undetermined. Second doses at about 4 or about 12 weeks were pooled. Germline-derived CDR1 and CDR2 are MNHEY and SVGAGI. CDR3 length equals 16 residues. The V segment lost 2 bases and the J segment 7 bases; nucleotides outside the gene matches: 11. This sample was taken from a study of T cell responses to AZD1222 COVID-19 vaccine. Assay: immunoSEQ multiplex PCR; the TCRdb copy retains only in-frame clones and omits some. There are 75,000 to 85,000 clones in the sample; 90% occur only once, and 1.3% to 1.5% lies in the top ten. Findings and caveats of the study: Vaccination with two AZD1222 doses was followed by a rise in Spike-specific TCR breadth and depth.

The material was peripheral blood, obtained 28 days after the second AZD1222 dose. This receptor was obtained from an adult who received the AZD1222 COVID-19 vaccine. The V call is TRBV6-5, the J call TRBJ2-1; 7 bases align to TRBD1. The CDR3 reads CASSYVGQAPLNEQFF. The CDR3, as DNA: TGTGCCAGCAGTTACGTCGGACAGGCCCCTCTGAATGAGCAGTTCTTC.